One sample yielded the 28 T cell receptor beta chains listed below, sequenced in a study of CD8+ T cells in alopecia areata. TCR sequencing used cDNA made by reverse transcription of extracted RNA. Profiled with immunoSEQ multiplex PCR; TCRdb holds only in-frame clones, not every one. Of around 150,000 clones in the sample, around 54% are singletons; the top ten hold approximately 4.3%. Sequencing was carried out using CD4+ T cells sorted from blood. These receptors were taken from a human donor in good health.

The genes are TRBV6-6 and TRBJ2-4, with a possible D match to TRBD2 (6 bases). The V and J ends lost 6 bases and 1 base respectively, with 16 bases between them. In germline, CDR1 is MNHNY, CDR2 SVGAGI (reference sequence). There are 16 residues in the CDR3. The CDR3 coding sequence is TGTGCCAGCAGCCGCCGGGGGAACTCGGCCAAAAACATTCAGTACTTC. It specifies CASSRRGNSAKNIQYF.

The gene calls are TRBV25-1 and TRBJ1-1, with D unresolved. The CDR3 is 15 amino acids. The V gene lost 8 bases and the J gene lost 3 bases, with 19 bases spanning the gap. In germline, CDR1 is MGHDK, CDR2 SYGVNS. CDR3: CASQKGQSGDTEAFF. The CDR3 nucleotides are TGTGCCAGCCAGAAGGGTCAATCCGGTGACACTGAAGCTTTCTTT. Looking up the rest from reference TRBV25-1 and TRBJ1-1 gives the full variable domain: EADIYQTPRYLVIGTGKKITLECSQTMGHDKMYWYQQDPGMELHLIHYSYGVNSTEKGDLSSESTVSRIRTEHFPLTLESARPSHTSQYLCASQKGQSGDTEAFFGQGTRLTVV.

This clone came up a few times. The J gene is TRBJ1-1, the V gene TRBV7-9; no clear D gene. The CDR3 contains 15 residues. The ends were cut back, 5 bases at V and 1 base at J, with 14 bases in the middle. The germline gives CDR1 SEHNR, CDR2 FQNEAQ (reference sequence). The CDR3 sequence: CASSNAQFKNTEAFF. The DNA of the CDR3 is TGTGCCAGCAGCAATGCGCAGTTCAAGAACACTGAAGCTTTCTTT.

This chain uses TRBV2 with TRBJ2-1; D might be TRBD2 (5 bases). V was cut by 1 base and J by 2 bases, with 21 bases left in between. Germline V gene sequence: CDR1 SNHLY, CDR2 FYNNEI. The CDR3 length is 19 residues. This CDR3 is CASSEGSPSSGLPYNEQFF. CDR3 nucleotides: TGTGCCAGCAGTGAAGGAAGCCCTTCTTCTGGACTGCCCTACAATGAGCAGTTCTTC.

CDR3 loop: CSVGLTGAQETQYF. CDR3 in DNA: TGCAGCGTTGGACTGACAGGGGCCCAAGAGACCCAGTACTTC. The gene calls are TRBV29-1 and TRBJ2-5; 8 positions match TRBD1. Germline CDR1 SQVTM, CDR2 ANQGSEA. Trimming cost V 4 bases and J 1 base; bases outside gene matches: 5. The CDR3 is made up of 14 amino acids.

The rearrangement links TRBV7-2 to TRBJ1-1; D is undetermined. Trimming removed 5 bases from V and 3 bases from J, with 10 bases in between. The germline V gene encodes CDR1 SGHTA and CDR2 FQGNSA. The CDR3 has 13 amino acids. The CDR3 bases are TGTGCCAGCAGCCCGGACCGGGACACTGAAGCTTTCTTT. Translation: CASSPDRDTEAFF.

The chain recombines TRBV11-2 with TRBJ2-3; 8 nucleotides agree with TRBD2. There are 19 residues in the CDR3. The J segment lost 9 bases and the V segment lost 0 bases, leaving 20 bases of the junction unmatched. Germline V gene lookup returns CDR1 SGHAT and CDR2 FQNNGV. The CDR3 loop reads CASSLDIMQREWARGTQYF. DNA of the CDR3: TGTGCCAGCAGCTTAGACATTATGCAGCGGGAGTGGGCTCGAGGCACGCAGTATTTT. Full variable domain (outside the CDR3, taken from reference TRBV11-2 and TRBJ2-3): EAGVAQSPRYKIIEKRQSVAFWCNPISGHATLYWYQQILGQGPKLLIQFQNNGVVDDSQLPKDRFSAERLKGVDSTLKIQPAKLEDSAVYLCASSLDIMQREWARGTQYFGPGTRLTVL.

In its sample, this clone was seen once. The rearrangement uses TRBV29-1 and TRBJ1-1; weak D call: TRBD1 (6 bases). The V and J ends lost 1 base and 5 bases respectively, with 14 bases between them. The germline V gene encodes CDR1 SQVTM and CDR2 ANQGSEA. The CDR3 has 14 amino acids. The CDR3 is CSVEVAGQGTEAFF. DNA of the CDR3: TGCAGCGTTGAAGTCGCTGGGCAGGGGACTGAAGCTTTCTTT.

The chain recombines TRBV10-1 with TRBJ2-1; 12 bases match TRBD2. The CDR3 loop spans 17 amino acids. Germline CDR1 is WNHNN and CDR2 is SYGVQD (reference sequence). J was trimmed by 3 bases and V by 5 bases; bases with no gene match: 8. CDR3 sequence (DNA): TGCGCCAGCAGTTCCCGACTAGCGGGAGACAACTACAATGAGCAGTTCTTC. Protein: CASSSRLAGDNYNEQFF.

V and J are TRBV30 and TRBJ1-1; D gene ambiguous. The CDR3 consists of 11 residues. The germline CDR1 and CDR2 sequences are GTSNPN and SVGIG (reference sequence). V lost 6 bases to trimming and J lost 3 bases, with 8 bases between them. The CDR3 nucleotides are TGTGCCTGCTCCCGGTACACTGAAGCTTTCTTT. This translates into CACSRYTEAFF.

This sequence joins TRBV30 and TRBJ1-5; 7 positions match TRBD1. In germline, CDR1 is GTSNPN, CDR2 SVGIG (reference sequence). The CDR3 covers 16 residues. V was clipped by 1 base and J by 1 base; unmatched bases: 7. For the CDR3, the DNA is TGTGCCTGGAGTGCCTACAGGGGTAAGAGCAATCAGCCCCAGCATTTT. Translated, it gives CAWSAYRGKSNQPQHF. Drawing the rest from reference TRBV30 and TRBJ1-5, the complete variable domain is SQTIHQWPATLVQPVGSPLSLECTVEGTSNPNLYWYRQAAGRGLQLLFYSVGIGQISSEVPQNLSASRPQDRQFILSSKKLLLSDSGFYLCAWSAYRGKSNQPQHFGDGTRLSIL.

CDR3 DNA sequence: TGTGCCAGCGGACTGACAGGGGCACAGGATGGAAACACCATATATTTT. Translation: CASGLTGAQDGNTIYF. This chain connects TRBV25-1 to TRBJ1-3, with 8 bases identical to TRBD1. The V gene end was trimmed by 8 bases and the J gene end by 3 bases; junction bases not matched to a gene: 12. The CDR3 covers 16 residues. The germline gives CDR1 MGHDK, CDR2 SYGVNS.

This clone was seen a few times. The chain employs TRBV29-1 and TRBJ2-3; tentatively, D is TRBD2 (5 bases). This CDR3 spans 13 amino acids. The germline V and J ends were trimmed by 6 bases and 3 bases, with 13 bases remaining between them. Germline V lookup: CDR1 SQVTM, CDR2 ANQGSEA. DNA for the CDR3: TGCAGCGTCGTGGGAGTAGTAACAGATACGCAGTATTTT. This gives the protein CSVVGVVTDTQYF.

This clone was recorded once. The V and J genes are TRBV19 and TRBJ2-7; 10 nucleotides line up with TRBD1. The germline gives CDR1 LNHDA, CDR2 SQIVND (reference sequence). V lost 8 bases and J lost 5; bases outside the gene matches: 6. There are 13 residues in the CDR3. CDR3 residues: CASSGTGDDEQYF. CDR3 bases: TGTGCCAGTTCAGGGACAGGGGACGACGAGCAGTACTTC.

With respect to this clone: This sample also contains other DNA sequences that code for the same CDR3. The J gene is TRBJ2-1, the V gene TRBV5-1; maybe TRBD2 (5 bases). The V and J ends lost 2 bases and 0 bases respectively, with 6 bases between them. Germline CDR1 is SGHRS and CDR2 is YFSETQ. This CDR3 has 14 amino acids. The CDR3 loop reads CASSLGSSYNEQFF. DNA of the CDR3: TGCGCCAGCAGCTTAGGGAGCTCCTACAATGAGCAGTTCTTC. Using reference TRBV5-1 and TRBJ2-1 for the parts outside the CDR3, the full variable domain is KAGVTQTPRYLIKTRGQQVTLSCSPISGHRSVSWYQQTPGQGLQFLFEYFSETQRNKGNFPGRFSGRQFSNSRSEMNVSTLELGDSALYLCASSLGSSYNEQFFGPGTRLTVL.

This clone was found a few times. The chain joins TRBV7-8 to TRBJ1-1; 9 positions match TRBD1. The CDR3 is made up of 20 amino acids. V was clipped by 5 bases and J by 0 bases; unmatched bases: 19. CDR1 is SGHVS and CDR2 is FQNEAQ in the germline V gene. The CDR3 loop is CASSKGFRSGTGSMNTEAFF. The CDR3 DNA is TGTGCCAGCAGCAAGGGGTTTAGGAGTGGGACAGGGTCGATGAACACTGAAGCTTTCTTT.

The V gene is TRBV15, the J gene TRBJ1-1; maybe TRBD1 (5 bases). The CDR3 has 13 residues. V was trimmed by 0 bases and J by 5 bases, leaving 7 bases between them. Looked up from germline, CDR1 is LNHNV and CDR2 is YYDKDF (reference sequence). The CDR3: CATSRDEGTEAFF. The CDR3 DNA sequence: TGTGCCACCAGCAGAGACGAGGGGACTGAAGCTTTCTTT.

The V and J genes are TRBV13 and TRBJ2-5; tentative D call: TRBD1 (6 bases). Germline V gene sequence: CDR1 PRHDT, CDR2 FYEKMQ (reference sequence). CDR3 length: 14 amino acids. V dropped 0 bases and J dropped 5 bases, with 10 bases sitting between them. CDR3 amino acids: CASSLGGARETQYF. Here the CDR3 DNA reads TGTGCCAGCAGCTTAGGGGGGGCGCGTGAGACCCAGTACTTC.

This clone has a handful of counts. V usage is TRBV5-1 and J usage is TRBJ2-6, with 7 bases matching TRBD1. Germline trimming cut 0 bases from V and 0 bases from J; bases unmatched to any gene: 6. CDR1 and CDR2 (germline): SGHRS, YFSETQ. The CDR3 sequence is 18 residues long. The CDR3 DNA reads as TGCGCCAGCAGCTTGGCTCCCAGGGGGTCCTCTGGGGCCAACGTCCTGACTTTC. This sequence encodes CASSLAPRGSSGANVLTF.

The rearrangement joins TRBV4-1 to TRBJ2-5; TRBD1 aligns across 7 bases. The germline CDR1 and CDR2 sequences are MGHRA and YSYEKL. CDR3 size: 15 residues. J was trimmed by 1 base and V by 4 bases; bases with no gene match: 6. The CDR3 region is CASSLTGAPQETQYF. The CDR3 region has the DNA TGCGCCAGCAGCCTTACAGGGGCCCCCCAAGAGACCCAGTACTTC.

Only a few counts were recorded for this clone. Germline and junction disagree at one end, which may indicate a read error. This chain connects TRBV7-8 to TRBJ2-7; D perhaps matches TRBD2 (5 bases). Germline loops: CDR1 SGHVS, CDR2 FQNEAQ. The CDR3 covers 11 residues. CDR3 sequence reads: CASSLNRELYF. The CDR3 DNA reads as TGTGCCAGCAGCTTAAATAGGGAGCTGTACTTC.

The J gene is TRBJ2-2, the V gene TRBV5-1; 11 positions agree with TRBD2. The CDR3 is 16 amino acids. The ends lost 4 bases at V and 1 base at J; junction bases unmatched: 3. The germline CDR1 and CDR2 sequences are SGHRS and YFSETQ. The CDR3 nucleotides are TGCGCCAGCAGCCGGGGGACTAGCGGGAACACCGGGGAGCTGTTTTTT. Its translation is CASSRGTSGNTGELFF.

The J gene is TRBJ1-5, the V gene TRBV11-2, with TRBD1 matching over 12 bases. This CDR3 is 15 amino acids long. Trimming cost V 5 bases and J 8 bases; bases outside gene matches: 7. Germline CDR1 and CDR2: SGHAT and FQNNGV. DNA for the CDR3: TGTGCCAGCAGCCAAGGGACAGGGGGCATTGAGCCCCAGCATTTT. Translated: CASSQGTGGIEPQHF.

This rearrangement joins TRBV6-5 to TRBJ2-1; 7 nucleotides line up with TRBD2. CDR1 MNHEY and CDR2 SVGAGI come from the germline V gene. The CDR3 sequence is 15 residues long. With 5 bases clipped from V and 2 bases from J, the junction kept 6 bases outside the gene matches. CDR3 sequence (DNA): TGTGCCAGCAGTGGTAGCGGGCAAGCCTACAATGAGCAGTTCTTC. Protein: CASSGSGQAYNEQFF.

The chain joins TRBV6-5 to TRBJ2-1; TRBD1 aligns across 8 bases. The CDR3 consists of 14 residues. V was clipped by 5 bases and J by 5 bases; unmatched bases: 5. Per germline, CDR1 MNHEY and CDR2 SVGAGI. CDR3 in amino acids: CASSPDRGDNEQFF. CDR3 coding DNA: TGTGCCAGCAGTCCCGACAGGGGTGACAATGAGCAGTTCTTC.

V and J are TRBV2 and TRBJ2-7; possible D gene TRBD1, 6 bases. V was pared by 5 bases and J by 1 base, with 12 bases between. Germline CDR1 reads SNHLY; CDR2 reads FYNNEI. There are 14 residues in the CDR3. As DNA, the CDR3 is TGTGCCAGCAGTTTCTCCAGGGGATCCTACGAGCAGTACTTC. Amino acids: CASSFSRGSYEQYF.

V is TRBV29-1 and J is TRBJ2-5; TRBD1 is a possible D gene (5 bases). V was cut by 0 bases and J by 2 bases, with 16 bases left in between. Germline CDR1 and CDR2: SQVTM and ANQGSEA. CDR3 size: 16 residues. CDR3 region: CSVEDPGRRAQETQYF. CDR3 DNA: TGCAGCGTTGAAGACCCAGGGCGCAGGGCACAAGAGACCCAGTACTTC.

V gene TRBV29-1 combines with J gene TRBJ2-1; D unresolved. Trimming cost V 5 bases and J 0 bases, with 11 bases left between them. The germline V gene has CDR1 SQVTM and CDR2 ANQGSEA. CDR3 length equals 14 residues. The CDR3 loop is CSVQPLSSYNEQFF. DNA of the CDR3: TGCAGCGTTCAGCCGCTCAGCTCCTACAATGAGCAGTTCTTC.